The present T cell receptor (beta chain) was sequenced within a study of monozygotic twins with inflammatory bowel disease. CDR1 KGHSH and CDR2 LQKENI come from the germline V gene. The CDR3 has 14 residues. Input per TCR library consisted of roughly 4,000 ng of total RNA. UMIs were attached via template switching, each with a 6-nucleotide sample barcode. Reprocessing the 5' RACE reads, TCRdb reports a single entry for every CDR3 protein and omits DNA. The sample table sets out about 440,000 distinct CDR3 sequences. V gene TRBV18 combines with J gene TRBJ2-3; as DNA is missing, the TRBD1 call by TCRdb cannot be tested. This receptor was taken from a human donor with ulcerative colitis or Crohn's disease, or a healthy co-twin of an affected twin (not recorded which). The specimen was blood. The CDR3 spells CASRPDRFTDTQYF.